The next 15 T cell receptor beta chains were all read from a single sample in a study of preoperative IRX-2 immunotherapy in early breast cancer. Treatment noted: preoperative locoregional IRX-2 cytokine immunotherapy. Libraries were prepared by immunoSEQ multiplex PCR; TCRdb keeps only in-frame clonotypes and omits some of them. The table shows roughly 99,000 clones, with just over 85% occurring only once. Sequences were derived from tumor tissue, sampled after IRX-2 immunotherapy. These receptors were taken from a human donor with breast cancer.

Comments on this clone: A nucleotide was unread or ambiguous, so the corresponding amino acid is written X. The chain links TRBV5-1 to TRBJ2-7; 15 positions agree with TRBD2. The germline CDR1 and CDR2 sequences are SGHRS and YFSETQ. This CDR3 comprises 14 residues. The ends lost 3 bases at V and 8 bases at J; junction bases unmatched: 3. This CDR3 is CASSSGTSGRXQYF. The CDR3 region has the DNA TGCGCCAGCAGCTCAGGGACTAGCGGGAGGRAGCAGTACTTC.

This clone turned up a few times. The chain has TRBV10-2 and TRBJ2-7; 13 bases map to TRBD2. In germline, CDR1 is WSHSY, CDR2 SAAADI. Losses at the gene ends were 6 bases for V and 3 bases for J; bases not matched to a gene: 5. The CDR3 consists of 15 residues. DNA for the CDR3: TGCGCCAGCAGGAGAGGGACTAGCGGGAACTACGAGCAGTACTTC. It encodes CASRRGTSGNYEQYF.

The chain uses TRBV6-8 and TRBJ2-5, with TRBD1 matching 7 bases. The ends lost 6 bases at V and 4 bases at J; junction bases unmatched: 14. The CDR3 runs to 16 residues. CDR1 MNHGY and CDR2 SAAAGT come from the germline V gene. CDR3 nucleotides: TGTGCCAGCAGAACCAACACAGGGGTTCGTCCAGAGACCCAGTACTTC. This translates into CASRTNTGVRPETQYF.

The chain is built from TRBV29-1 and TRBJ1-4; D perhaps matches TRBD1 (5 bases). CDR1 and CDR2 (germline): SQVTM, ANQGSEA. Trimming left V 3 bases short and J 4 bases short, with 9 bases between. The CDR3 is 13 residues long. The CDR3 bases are TGCAGCGTTGAGTCGCAGGGTAATGAAAAACTGTTTTTT. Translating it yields CSVESQGNEKLFF.

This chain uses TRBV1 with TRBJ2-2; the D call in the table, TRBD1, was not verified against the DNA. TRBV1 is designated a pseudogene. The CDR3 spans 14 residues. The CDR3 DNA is TGCGCCAGCAGCCGGGCACCTTTCACCGGGGAGCTGTTTTTT. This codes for CASSRAPFTGELFF.

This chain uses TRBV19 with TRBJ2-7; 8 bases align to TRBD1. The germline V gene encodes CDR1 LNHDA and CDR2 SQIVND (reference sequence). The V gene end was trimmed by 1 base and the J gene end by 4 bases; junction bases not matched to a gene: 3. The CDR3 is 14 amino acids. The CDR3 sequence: CASSIGRGQYEQYF. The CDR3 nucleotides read TGTGCCAGTAGTATAGGCAGGGGGCAATACGAGCAGTACTTC.

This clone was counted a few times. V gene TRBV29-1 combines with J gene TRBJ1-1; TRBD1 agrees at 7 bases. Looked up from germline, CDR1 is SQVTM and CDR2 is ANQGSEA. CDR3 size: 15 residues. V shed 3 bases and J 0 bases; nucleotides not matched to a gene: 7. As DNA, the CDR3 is TGCAGCGTTGAGGTACCGGGACAGATGAACACTGAAGCTTTCTTT. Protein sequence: CSVEVPGQMNTEAFF.

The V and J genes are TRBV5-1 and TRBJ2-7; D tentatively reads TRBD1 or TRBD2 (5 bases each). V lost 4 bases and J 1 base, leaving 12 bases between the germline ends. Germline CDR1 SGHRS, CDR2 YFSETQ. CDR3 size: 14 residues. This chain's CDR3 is CASSRRDRSYEQYF. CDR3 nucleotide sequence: TGCGCCAGCAGCCGCCGGGACCGATCCTACGAGCAGTACTTC.

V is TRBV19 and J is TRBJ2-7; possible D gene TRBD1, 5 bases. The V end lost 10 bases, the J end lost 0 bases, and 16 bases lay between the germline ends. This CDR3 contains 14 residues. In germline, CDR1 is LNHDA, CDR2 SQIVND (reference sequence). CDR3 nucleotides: TGTGCCACCAAGACCGACAGAGCCTCCTACGAGCAGTACTTC. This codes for CATKTDRASYEQYF.

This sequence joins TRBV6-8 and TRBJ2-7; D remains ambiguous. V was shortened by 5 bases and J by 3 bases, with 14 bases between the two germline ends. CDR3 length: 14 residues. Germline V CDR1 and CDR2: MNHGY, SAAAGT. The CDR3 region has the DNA TGTGCCAGCAGTGACGAAGGAAGATTCTACGAGCAGTACTTC. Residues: CASSDEGRFYEQYF.

CDR3 nucleotide sequence: TGTGCCAGCAGCCCCTCGGGGCTCGTCCAAGAGACCCAGTACTTC. Protein: CASSPSGLVQETQYF. This chain uses TRBV14 with TRBJ2-5, with D perhaps TRBD1 or TRBD2 (5 bases each). This CDR3 contains 15 residues. Between the trimmed V and J ends, which lost 4 bases and 1 base, there was a span of 13 bases. Germline V lookup: CDR1 SGHDN, CDR2 FVKESK.

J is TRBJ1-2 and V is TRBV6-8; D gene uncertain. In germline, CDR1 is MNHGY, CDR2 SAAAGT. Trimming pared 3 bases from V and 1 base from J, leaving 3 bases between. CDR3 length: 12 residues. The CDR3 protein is CASSYSNYGYTF. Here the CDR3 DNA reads TGTGCCAGCAGTTATAGTAACTATGGCTACACCTTC.

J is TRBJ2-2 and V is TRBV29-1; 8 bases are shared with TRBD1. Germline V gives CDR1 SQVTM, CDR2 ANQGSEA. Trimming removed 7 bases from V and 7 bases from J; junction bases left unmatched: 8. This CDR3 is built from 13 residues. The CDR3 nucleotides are TGCAGCGCCCAGGACAGGGTTAACGGGGAGCTGTTTTTT. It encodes CSAQDRVNGELFF.

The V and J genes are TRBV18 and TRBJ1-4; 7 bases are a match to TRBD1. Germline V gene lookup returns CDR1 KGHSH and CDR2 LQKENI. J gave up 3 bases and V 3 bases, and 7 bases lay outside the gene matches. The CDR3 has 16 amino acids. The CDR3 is CASSPSPGQSNEKLFF. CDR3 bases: TGTGCCAGCTCACCGAGCCCGGGACAGTCTAATGAAAAACTGTTTTTT.

CDR3 DNA sequence: TGCGCCAGCAGCTTGGCTGGACAGGTTTATGAAAAACTGTTTTTT. Translation: CASSLAGQVYEKLFF. The rearrangement uses TRBV5-1 and TRBJ1-4; 7 bases line up with TRBD1. Per germline, CDR1 SGHRS and CDR2 YFSETQ. J gave up 6 bases and V 0 bases, and 5 bases lay outside the gene matches. The CDR3 sequence is 15 residues long.